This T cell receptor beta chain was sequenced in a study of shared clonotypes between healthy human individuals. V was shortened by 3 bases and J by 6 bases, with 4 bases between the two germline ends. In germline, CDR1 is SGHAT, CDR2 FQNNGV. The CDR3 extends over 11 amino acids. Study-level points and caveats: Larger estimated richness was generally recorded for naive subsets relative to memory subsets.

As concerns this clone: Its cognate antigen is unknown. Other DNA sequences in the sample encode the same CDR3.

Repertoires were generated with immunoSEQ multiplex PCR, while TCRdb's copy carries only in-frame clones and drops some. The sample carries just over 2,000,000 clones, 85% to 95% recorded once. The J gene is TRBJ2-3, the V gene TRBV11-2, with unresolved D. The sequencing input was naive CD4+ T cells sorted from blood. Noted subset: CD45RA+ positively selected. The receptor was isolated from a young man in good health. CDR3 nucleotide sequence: TGTGCCAGCAGCTTGCTGGATACGCAGTATTTT. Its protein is CASSLLDTQYF. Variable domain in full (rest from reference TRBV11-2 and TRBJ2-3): EAGVAQSPRYKIIEKRQSVAFWCNPISGHATLYWYQQILGQGPKLLIQFQNNGVVDDSQLPKDRFSAERLKGVDSTLKIQPAKLEDSAVYLCASSLLDTQYFGPGTRLTVL.